This entry is about one TCR beta chain. Antigen: not known. This sample is part of a study of shared clonotypes between healthy human individuals. The study, taken as a whole, reports: The genetic and exposure-history diversity represented was limited by few donors. Relative to memory subsets, naive subsets generally showed larger estimated richness.

Investigators divided CD4+ cells into CD45RA+ naive and CD45RA-negative memory subsets. Some clones are missing from TCRdb's copy, which holds only in-frame ones; the method was immunoSEQ multiplex PCR. The sample lists around 1.4 million clones, 97% to 99% occurring once. The origin of this receptor is a man aged 25 to 45 in good health. Sequenced input: naive CD4+ T cells sorted from blood. Subset meaning: CD45RA+ positively selected.

In DNA form, the CDR3 reads TGTGCCAGCAGCGTAGGGATAGGGCTTCAAGAGACCCAGTACTTC. As protein: CASSVGIGLQETQYF. The genes are TRBV9 and TRBJ2-5; D gene ambiguous. Germline lookup yields CDR1 SGDLS and CDR2 YYNGEE. The CDR3 extends over 15 amino acids. Trimming shortened V by 0 bases and J by 2 bases, and 11 bases separated the two germline ends. Complete variable domain (other parts from reference TRBV9 and TRBJ2-5): DSGVTQTPKHLITATGQRVTLRCSPRSGDLSVYWYQQSLDQGLQFLIQYYNGEERAKGNILERFSAQQFPDLHSELNLSSLELGDSALYFCASSVGIGLQETQYFGPGTRLLVL.